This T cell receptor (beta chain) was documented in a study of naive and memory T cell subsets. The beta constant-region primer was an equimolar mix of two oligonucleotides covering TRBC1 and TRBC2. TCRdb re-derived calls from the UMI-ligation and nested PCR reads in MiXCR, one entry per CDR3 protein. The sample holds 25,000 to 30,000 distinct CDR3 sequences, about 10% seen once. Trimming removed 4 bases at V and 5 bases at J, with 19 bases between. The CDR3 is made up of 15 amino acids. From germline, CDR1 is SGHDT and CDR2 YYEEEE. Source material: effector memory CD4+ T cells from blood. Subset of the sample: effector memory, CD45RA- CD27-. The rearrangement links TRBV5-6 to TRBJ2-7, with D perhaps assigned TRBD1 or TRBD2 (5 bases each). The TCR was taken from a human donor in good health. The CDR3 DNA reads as TGTGCCAGCAGCCGGGGTGGGGCGCCGGGCAACGAGCAGTACTTC. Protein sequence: CASSRGGAPGNEQYF.